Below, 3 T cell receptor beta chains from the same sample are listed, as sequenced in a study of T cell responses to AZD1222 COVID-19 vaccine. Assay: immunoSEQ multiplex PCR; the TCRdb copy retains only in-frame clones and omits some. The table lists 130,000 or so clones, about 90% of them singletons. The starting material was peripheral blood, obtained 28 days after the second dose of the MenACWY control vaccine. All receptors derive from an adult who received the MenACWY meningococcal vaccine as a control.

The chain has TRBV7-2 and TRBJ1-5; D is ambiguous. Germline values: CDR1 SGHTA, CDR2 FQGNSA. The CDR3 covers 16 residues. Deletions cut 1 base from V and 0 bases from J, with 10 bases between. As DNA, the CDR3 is TGTGCCAGCAGCTTAGGGGCCGGGAATAGCAATCAGCCCCAGCATTTT. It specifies CASSLGAGNSNQPQHF.

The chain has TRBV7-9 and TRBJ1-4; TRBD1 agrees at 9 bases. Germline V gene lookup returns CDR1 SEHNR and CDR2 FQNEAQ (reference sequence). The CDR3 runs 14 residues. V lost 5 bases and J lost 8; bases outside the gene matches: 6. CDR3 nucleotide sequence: TGTGCCAGCAGCAACAGGGGGCAGGGGGAAAAACTGTTTTTT. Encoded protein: CASSNRGQGEKLFF. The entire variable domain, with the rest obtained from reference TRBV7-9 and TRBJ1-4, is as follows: DTGVSQNPRHKITKRGQNVTFRCDPISEHNRLYWYRQTLGQGPEFLTYFQNEAQLEKSRLLSDRFSAERPKGSFSTLEIQRTEQGDSAMYLCASSNRGQGEKLFFGSGTQLSVL.

The CDR3 region has the DNA TGTGCCAGTAGTATTGGAGTGGTTGTCACTGAAGCTTTCTTT. Translated, it gives CASSIGVVVTEAFF. This sequence joins TRBV19 and TRBJ1-1; D is undetermined. CDR3 length: 14 residues. The V and J ends lost 3 bases and 4 bases respectively, with 12 bases between them. In germline, CDR1 is LNHDA, CDR2 SQIVND (reference sequence).